The 27 T cell receptor beta chains listed next were all sequenced from one sample in a study of cytomegalovirus exposure and HLA in healthy donors. The protocol was immunoSEQ multiplex PCR, while the TCRdb copy is restricted to in-frame clones and leaves out a portion. The repertoire has about 150,000 clones, about 89% of them found once; the top ten carry about 0.64%. Sequenced material: PBMCs. The receptors shown here come from a man aged 18 to 29 in good health and CMV-seronegative.

J is TRBJ2-5 and V is TRBV6-1, with 8 nucleotides matching TRBD1. The V segment lost 2 bases and the J segment 5 bases; nucleotides outside the gene matches: 13. From germline, CDR1 is MNHNS and CDR2 SASEGT. The CDR3 is made up of 17 amino acids. The CDR3 nucleotides read TGTGCCAGCAGTGAACTCCCCGGACAGGGTCTCGGGGAGACCCAGTACTTC. Translated: CASSELPGQGLGETQYF.

J is TRBJ2-1 and V is TRBV19; TRBD2 matches 12 bases. The CDR3 consists of 16 residues. From germline, CDR1 is LNHDA and CDR2 SQIVND (reference sequence). The junction had 11 bases not matched to a gene; V was cut back by 7 bases and J by 7 bases. The CDR3 protein is CASNPSGRAGRNEQFF. CDR3 coding DNA: TGTGCCAGTAATCCTAGCGGGAGGGCCGGGAGGAATGAGCAGTTCTTC.

V is TRBV7-3 and J is TRBJ2-3; TRBD2 agrees at 12 bases. This CDR3 is built from 19 residues. Germline CDR1 is SGHTA and CDR2 is FQGTGA. Unmatched junction bases numbered 13, after V lost 4 bases and J lost 2 bases. CDR3 DNA sequence: TGTGCCAGCAGCTCCCCAGAAGGGACTAGCGGGCGTTCCACAGATACGCAGTATTTT. Its protein is CASSSPEGTSGRSTDTQYF. Filled out from reference TRBV7-3 and TRBJ2-3, the complete variable domain reads GAGVSQTPSNKVTEKGKYVELRCDPISGHTALYWYRQSLGQGPEFLIYFQGTGAADDSGLPNDRFFAVRPEGSVSTLKIQRTERGDSAVYLCASSSPEGTSGRSTDTQYFGPGTRLTVL.

The V call is TRBV9, the J call TRBJ2-1; 10 bases agree with TRBD1. Germline V lookup: CDR1 SGDLS, CDR2 YYNGEE. The CDR3 totals 14 residues. J gave up 12 bases and V 3 bases, and 9 bases lay outside the gene matches. CDR3 loop: CASSETTGGLGQFF. The DNA for the CDR3 is TGTGCCAGCAGCGAAACGACAGGGGGCTTAGGGCAGTTCTTC.

The chain is built from TRBV7-2 and TRBJ2-1; D is undetermined. From germline, CDR1 is SGHTA and CDR2 FQGNSA. Trimming shortened V by 7 bases and J by 8 bases, and 15 bases separated the two germline ends. The CDR3 sequence is 13 residues long. This chain's CDR3 is CASNAVLGHEQFF. CDR3 nucleotide sequence: TGTGCCAGCAACGCGGTTTTGGGTCATGAGCAGTTCTTC.

The gene calls are TRBV4-1 and TRBJ2-5, with TRBD1 matching 10 bases. There are 14 residues in the CDR3. J lost 4 bases, V lost 3 bases, and 2 bases had no gene match. CDR1 and CDR2 (germline): MGHRA, YSYEKL. CDR3 in DNA: TGCGCCAGCAGCCACGACAGGGGGCGAGAGACCCAGTACTTC. Translated, it gives CASSHDRGRETQYF.

This chain links TRBV7-9 with TRBJ2-7; 7 positions match TRBD2. J lost 1 base, V lost 5 bases, and 8 bases had no gene match. The germline V gene has CDR1 SEHNR and CDR2 FQNEAQ (reference sequence). There are 15 residues in the CDR3. The CDR3 spells CASSPSGERSYEQYF. CDR3 bases: TGTGCCAGCAGCCCGAGCGGGGAGCGTTCCTACGAGCAGTACTTC.

This clone was observed a few times. J is TRBJ1-2 and V is TRBV11-2; no clear D. The V end lost 4 bases, the J end lost 6 bases, and 12 bases lay between the germline ends. Germline V gene data show CDR1 as SGHAT and CDR2 as FQNNGV. CDR3 length: 13 residues. The CDR3 DNA reads as TGTGCCAGCAGCTCCTCGGGTGCAGATGGCTACACCTTC. Its protein is CASSSSGADGYTF.

The chain combines TRBV11-3 with TRBJ1-1, with TRBD1 as a possible D gene (6 bases). The V gene's germline CDR1 is SGHNT and CDR2 YENEEA. V lost 5 bases and J lost 1, with 14 bases in between. CDR3 length: 15 residues. The DNA for the CDR3 is TGTGCCAGCAGCCGACTCATACAGGGGAACACTGAAGCTTTCTTT. It is translated as CASSRLIQGNTEAFF.

The chain combines TRBV7-8 with TRBJ1-5; maybe TRBD1 (6 bases). Germline-derived CDR1 and CDR2 are SGHVS and FQNEAQ. The CDR3 is 14 amino acids. The V gene lost 4 bases and the J gene lost 6 bases, with 13 bases spanning the gap. The CDR3 DNA reads TGTGCCAGCAGCTCCCACAGGGAGGGTCAGCCCCAGCATTTT. Translation gives CASSSHREGQPQHF.

The count of this clone is one. This chain uses TRBV30 with TRBJ2-6; D gene ambiguous. The CDR3 runs 15 residues. Germline CDR1 GTSNPN, CDR2 SVGIG (reference sequence). The V end was cut by 4 bases, the J end by 0 bases, with 10 bases between. CDR3 nucleotide sequence: TGTGCCTGGACAGGTTTAGGCTCTGGGGCCAACGTCCTGACTTTC. Its protein product is CAWTGLGSGANVLTF.

This clone was detected once. The chain employs TRBV15 and TRBJ2-3; D is uncertain. CDR1 is LNHNV and CDR2 is YYDKDF in the germline V gene (reference sequence). This CDR3 region has 14 residues. The V and J ends lost 4 bases and 1 base respectively, with 9 bases between them. The CDR3 DNA is TGTGCCACCAGCACAGACGAGGGCACAGATACGCAGTATTTT. This codes for CATSTDEGTDTQYF.

The gene calls are TRBV13 and TRBJ2-1, with D perhaps matching TRBD2 (5 bases). This CDR3 has 18 amino acids. Deletions cut 5 bases from V and 7 bases from J, with 27 bases between. Germline CDR1 is PRHDT and CDR2 is FYEKMQ (reference sequence). In nucleotides, the CDR3 is TGTGCCAGCAGCGCAACCGTCCCCAGAGGGCTCGGCGGGAATGAGCAGTTCTTC. Translating it yields CASSATVPRGLGGNEQFF.

The chain joins TRBV6-5 to TRBJ2-1; 10 positions match TRBD2. After removal of 6 bases from V and 7 bases from J, the junction contained 6 bases not matched to a gene. Germline CDR1 MNHEY, CDR2 SVGAGI. The CDR3 sequence is 14 residues long. Here the CDR3 DNA reads TGTGCCAGCAGCCCACCGGGACTAGCGAATGAGCAGTTCTTC. Translation: CASSPPGLANEQFF.

This clone appeared once. This chain links TRBV5-6 with TRBJ1-2, with TRBD1 as a possible D gene (5 bases). Trimming stripped 5 bases from V and 5 bases from J, with 10 bases between. The germline V gene encodes CDR1 SGHDT and CDR2 YYEEEE. The CDR3 has 12 amino acids. Here the CDR3 DNA reads TGTGCCAGCAGTACAGGAATTTATGGCTACACCTTC. The encoded protein is CASSTGIYGYTF.

This chain links TRBV6-5 with TRBJ1-1, with 8 bases lining up with TRBD1. V lost 1 base, J lost 4 bases, and 5 bases stayed unmatched. Looked up from germline, CDR1 is MNHEY and CDR2 is SVGAGI. The CDR3 contains 15 residues. Written as DNA, the CDR3 is TGTGCCAGCAGTTACTTCACAGGGGGAGGCACTGAAGCTTTCTTT. It translates to CASSYFTGGGTEAFF.

The chain combines TRBV6-4 with TRBJ2-3; 15 nucleotides match TRBD2. Germline V gene data show CDR1 as MRHNA and CDR2 as SNTAGT. Trimming took 2 bases from V and 2 from J; bases not matched to a gene: 14. The CDR3 covers 21 residues. The CDR3 is CASSDHPARTSGRVTTDTQYF. CDR3 bases: TGTGCCAGCAGTGACCACCCCGCCCGGACTAGCGGGAGGGTAACCACAGATACGCAGTATTTT.

The chain couples TRBV10-3 to TRBJ1-4; D may be TRBD1 (5 bases). In germline, CDR1 is ENHRY, CDR2 SYGVKD. The CDR3 extends over 15 amino acids. V was clipped by 6 bases and J by 7 bases, with 18 bases between them. The CDR3 coding sequence is TGTGCCATCAGGTCGGGGGGTACGGAGGGTGAAAAACTGTTTTTT. Residues: CAIRSGGTEGEKLFF.

This clone turned up a few times. The V call is TRBV2, the J call TRBJ1-2; D is perhaps TRBD1 (6 bases). This CDR3 has 13 amino acids. Trimming removed 4 bases from V and 8 bases from J, with 14 bases in between. Germline V gives CDR1 SNHLY, CDR2 FYNNEI. This CDR3 is CASSGQDWRGYTF. The CDR3 nucleotides are TGTGCCAGCAGTGGACAGGATTGGAGAGGCTACACCTTC.

The chain links TRBV6-5 to TRBJ2-3, with D perhaps matching TRBD1 (5 bases). This CDR3 comprises 15 residues. Germline-derived CDR1 and CDR2 are MNHEY and SVGAGI. Trimming pared 5 bases from V and 2 bases from J, leaving 14 bases between. CDR3 DNA: TGTGCCAGCAGTCCGCAGGGTACGATCACAGATACGCAGTATTTT. Translated, it gives CASSPQGTITDTQYF.

The rearrangement joins TRBV19 to TRBJ2-3; 12 bases map to TRBD1. Germline CDR1 reads LNHDA; CDR2 reads SQIVND (reference sequence). The CDR3 totals 15 residues. After removal of 2 bases from V and 6 bases from J, the junction contained 3 bases not matched to a gene. CDR3 bases: TGTGCCAGTAGTATAAGGGGACAGGGGGCGGATACGCAGTATTTT. Translated: CASSIRGQGADTQYF.

V gene TRBV6-1 combines with J gene TRBJ1-3; D call uncertain. The CDR3 length is 10 residues. CDR1 is MNHNS and CDR2 is SASEGT in the germline V gene. Trimming cost V 6 bases and J 6 bases, with 3 bases left between them. In DNA form, the CDR3 reads TGTGCCAGCAGCTTAAACACCATATATTTT. Translating gives CASSLNTIYF.

This chain links TRBV27 with TRBJ2-4, with a tentative D call TRBD1 (6 bases). Between the trimmed V and J ends, which lost 6 bases and 1 base, there was a span of 13 bases. CDR1 and CDR2 from the germline V gene are MNHEY and SMNVEV (reference sequence). This CDR3 has 15 amino acids. CDR3 loop: CASSTGSLAKNIQYF. In DNA form, the CDR3 reads TGTGCCAGCAGCACAGGGAGTCTTGCCAAAAACATTCAGTACTTC.

The chain carries TRBV19 and TRBJ1-2, with D possibly matching TRBD1 (6 bases). The germline V gene encodes CDR1 LNHDA and CDR2 SQIVND (reference sequence). This CDR3 contains 15 residues. The V gene lost 6 bases and the J gene lost 3 bases, with 17 bases spanning the gap. CDR3 in DNA: TGTGCCAGTAGCATAAGTCTACAGGGCGACTATGGCTACACCTTC. Translation: CASSISLQGDYGYTF.

The V gene is TRBV7-6, the J gene TRBJ1-1; a weak D match, TRBD1 (5 bases). The CDR3 length is 14 residues. Trimming removed 2 bases at V and 5 bases at J, with 12 bases between. The germline gives CDR1 SGHVS, CDR2 FNYEAQ. The CDR3 DNA is TGTGCCAGCAGCTTAATGCGGGGGAAGACTGAAGCTTTCTTT. This gives the protein CASSLMRGKTEAFF.

The chain links TRBV5-6 to TRBJ2-4; D ambiguous. The CDR3 loop spans 16 amino acids. The V end lost 4 bases, the J end lost 1 base, and 15 bases lay between the germline ends. The germline CDR1 and CDR2 sequences are SGHDT and YYEEEE. CDR3 loop: CASSEAAVGAKNIQYF. CDR3 sequence (DNA): TGTGCCAGCAGCGAGGCCGCAGTTGGGGCCAAAAACATTCAGTACTTC. The variable domain in full, with the rest retrieved from reference TRBV5-6 and TRBJ2-4, is DAGVTQSPTHLIKTRGQQVTLRCSPKSGHDTVSWYQQALGQGPQFIFQYYEEEERQRGNFPDRFSGHQFPNYSSELNVNALLLGDSALYLCASSEAAVGAKNIQYFGAGTRLSVL.

V is TRBV6-1 and J is TRBJ1-2, with 9 bases lining up with TRBD1. Germline CDR1 reads MNHNS; CDR2 reads SASEGT. The CDR3 loop spans 15 amino acids. Trimming removed 3 bases from V and 8 bases from J; junction bases left unmatched: 10. The chain's CDR3 is CASSEPGQGYWGYTF. CDR3 in DNA: TGTGCCAGCAGTGAGCCGGGACAGGGATATTGGGGCTACACCTTC.